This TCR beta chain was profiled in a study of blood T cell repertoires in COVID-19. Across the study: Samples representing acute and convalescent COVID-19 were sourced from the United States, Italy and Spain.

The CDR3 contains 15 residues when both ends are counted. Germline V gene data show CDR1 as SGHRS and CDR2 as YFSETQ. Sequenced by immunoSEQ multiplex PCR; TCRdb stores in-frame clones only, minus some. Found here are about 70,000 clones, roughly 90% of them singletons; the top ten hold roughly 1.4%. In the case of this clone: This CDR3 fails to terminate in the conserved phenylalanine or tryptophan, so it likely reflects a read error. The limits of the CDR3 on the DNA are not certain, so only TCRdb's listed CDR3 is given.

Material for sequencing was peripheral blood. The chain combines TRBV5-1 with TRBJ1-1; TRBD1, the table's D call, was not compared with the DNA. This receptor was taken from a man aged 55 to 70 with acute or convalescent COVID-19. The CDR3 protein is CASSLASGHDDFFLI.